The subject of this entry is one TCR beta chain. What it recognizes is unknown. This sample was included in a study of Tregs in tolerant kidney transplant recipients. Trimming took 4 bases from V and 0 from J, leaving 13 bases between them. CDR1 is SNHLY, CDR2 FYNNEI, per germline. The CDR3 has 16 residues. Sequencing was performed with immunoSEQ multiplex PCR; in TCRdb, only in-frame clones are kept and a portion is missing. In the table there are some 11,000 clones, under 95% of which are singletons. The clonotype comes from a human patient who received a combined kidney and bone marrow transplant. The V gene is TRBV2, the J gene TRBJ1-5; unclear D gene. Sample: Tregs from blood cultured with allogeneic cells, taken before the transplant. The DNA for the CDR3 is TGTGCCAGCAGTGCGGAGCAGAGGAATAGCAATCAGCCCCAGCATTTT. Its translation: CASSAEQRNSNQPQHF.